A selection of T cell receptor beta chains follows, all from one sample in a study of T cell responses to AZD1222 COVID-19 vaccine. Using immunoSEQ multiplex PCR, the repertoire was profiled, and TCRdb retains in-frame clones only, with some absent. Counted here are about 200,000 clones, about 93% occurring once; the ten biggest clones make up 0.95% to 1.1%. The sequencing here drew on peripheral blood, taken 28 days after the second AZD1222 dose. The receptors shown here come from an adult who received the AZD1222 COVID-19 vaccine. CDR3s include the opening cysteine and the closing phenylalanine or tryptophan. The D gene is left open where the match is weak. Size is omitted from some rows. Given values are once, few, many or a class for expanded clones.

D gene: -
clone size: -
J gene: TRBJ2-5
V gene: TRBV7-9
CDR3 protein: CASSRGLTQYF
CDR3 DNA: TGTGCCAGCAGCCGGGGGTTAACCCAGTACTTC

D gene: -
clone size: -
J gene: TRBJ1-2
V gene: TRBV12-3/TRBV12-4
CDR3 protein: CASTKQPNYGYTF
CDR3 DNA: TGTGCCAGCACCAAACAGCCAAACTATGGCTACACCTTC

D gene: -
clone size: -
J gene: TRBJ2-3
V gene: TRBV7-8
CDR3 protein: CASSLSTDTQYF
CDR3 DNA: TGTGCCAGCAGCCTATCCACAGATACGCAGTATTTT

D gene: -
clone size: -
J gene: TRBJ1-1
V gene: TRBV25-1
CDR3 protein: CASSHRAAEAFF
CDR3 DNA: TGTGCCAGCAGTCACAGGGCCGCGGAAGCTTTCTTT

D gene: -
clone size: once
J gene: TRBJ1-1
V gene: TRBV7-2
CDR3 protein: CASGSHFEAFF
CDR3 DNA: TGTGCCAGCGGCTCGCACTTTGAAGCTTTCTTT

D gene: TRBD2
clone size: -
J gene: TRBJ2-1
V gene: TRBV4-1
CDR3 protein: CASSQPWTSDNEQFF
CDR3 DNA: TGCGCCAGCAGCCAACCCTGGACTAGCGACAATGAGCAGTTCTTC

D gene: TRBD1
clone size: -
J gene: TRBJ2-1
V gene: TRBV14
CDR3 protein: CASSQGRQGNEQFF
CDR3 DNA: TGTGCCAGCAGCCAAGGGCGACAGGGGAATGAGCAGTTCTTC

D gene: TRBD2
clone size: -
J gene: TRBJ2-3
V gene: TRBV6-6
CDR3 protein: CASSHGLAPSTDTQYF
CDR3 DNA: TGTGCCAGCAGTCACGGACTAGCCCCTTCCACAGATACGCAGTATTTT

D gene: -
clone size: -
J gene: TRBJ2-7
V gene: TRBV24-1
CDR3 protein: CATSDFTGEQYF
CDR3 DNA: TGTGCCACCAGTGATTTTACGGGGGAGCAGTACTTC

D gene: TRBD1
clone size: -
J gene: TRBJ2-7
V gene: TRBV6-1
CDR3 protein: CASSEPHRDRFSYEQYF
CDR3 DNA: TGTGCCAGCAGTGAACCTCACCGGGACAGGTTCTCCTACGAGCAGTACTTC

D gene: -
clone size: -
J gene: TRBJ1-3
V gene: TRBV11-3
CDR3 protein: CASSLDIGNTIYF
CDR3 DNA: TGTGCCAGCAGCTTAGATATCGGCAACACCATATATTTT

D gene: TRBD1
clone size: -
J gene: TRBJ2-1
V gene: TRBV6-4
CDR3 protein: CASSETGGNEQFF
CDR3 DNA: TGTGCCAGCAGTGAGACAGGGGGCAATGAGCAGTTCTTC

D gene: -
clone size: -
J gene: TRBJ1-4
V gene: TRBV19
CDR3 protein: CASRKTGSNEKLFF
CDR3 DNA: TGTGCCAGTAGGAAGACAGGATCTAATGAAAAACTGTTTTTT

D gene: -
clone size: -
J gene: TRBJ1-3
V gene: TRBV2
CDR3 protein: CASSDTSRGNTIYF
CDR3 DNA: TGTGCCAGCAGTGATACATCGCGTGGAAACACCATATATTTT

D gene: TRBD1
clone size: -
J gene: TRBJ1-2
V gene: TRBV5-1
CDR3 protein: CASSLPRQGWDYGYTF
CDR3 DNA: TGCGCCAGCAGCTTGCCACGACAGGGCTGGGACTATGGCTACACCTTC

D gene: -
clone size: -
J gene: TRBJ2-5
V gene: TRBV9
CDR3 protein: CASSVGGWGETQYF
CDR3 DNA: TGTGCCAGCAGCGTGGGGGGATGGGGAGAGACCCAGTACTTC

D gene: TRBD1
clone size: -
J gene: TRBJ2-2
V gene: TRBV13
CDR3 protein: CASSLGQGWYTGELFF
CDR3 DNA: TGTGCCAGCAGCCTGGGACAGGGCTGGTACACCGGGGAGCTGTTTTTT

D gene: TRBD2
clone size: -
J gene: TRBJ2-1
V gene: TRBV10-1
CDR3 protein: CASSGGPYNEQFF
CDR3 DNA: TGCGCCAGTAGCGGGGGCCCTTACAATGAGCAGTTCTTC

D gene: -
clone size: once
J gene: TRBJ1-2
V gene: TRBV12-3/TRBV12-4
CDR3 protein: CASGGINYGYTF
CDR3 DNA: TGTGCCAGCGGAGGGATTAACTATGGCTACACCTTC

D gene: TRBD1
clone size: -
J gene: TRBJ2-1
V gene: TRBV19
CDR3 protein: CASSSRDRGQRTNEQFF
CDR3 DNA: TGTGCCAGTAGTAGTAGGGACAGGGGGCAAAGGACAAATGAGCAGTTCTTC

D gene: -
clone size: -
J gene: TRBJ1-2
V gene: TRBV24-1
CDR3 protein: CATRDQDGYTF
CDR3 DNA: TGTGCCACCCGTGATCAGGATGGCTACACCTTC

D gene: -
clone size: -
J gene: TRBJ1-2
V gene: TRBV28
CDR3 protein: CASSSGPRPYNGYTF
CDR3 DNA: TGTGCCAGCAGTAGCGGTCCGCGGCCTTACAATGGCTACACCTTC

D gene: -
clone size: -
J gene: TRBJ1-1
V gene: TRBV6-5
CDR3 protein: CASSTGQLNTEAFF
CDR3 DNA: TGTGCCAGCAGTACAGGACAGCTGAACACTGAAGCTTTCTTT

D gene: TRBD1
clone size: -
J gene: TRBJ1-2
V gene: TRBV30
CDR3 protein: CAWTLSQGAYGYTF
CDR3 DNA: TGTGCCTGGACCCTTTCTCAGGGGGCATATGGCTACACCTTC

D gene: TRBD1
clone size: -
J gene: TRBJ1-4
V gene: TRBV18
CDR3 protein: CASSPGQREKLFF
CDR3 DNA: TGTGCCAGCTCCCCGGGACAGAGGGAAAAACTGTTTTTT

D gene: -
clone size: few
J gene: TRBJ2-3
V gene: TRBV6-5
CDR3 protein: CATLTGLTGDTQYF
CDR3 DNA: TGTGCCACCCTCACAGGGTTGACCGGGGATACGCAGTATTTT

D gene: TRBD1
clone size: -
J gene: TRBJ1-1
V gene: TRBV28
CDR3 protein: CASHTGAALPPPEAFF
CDR3 DNA: TGTGCCAGCCACACAGGGGCCGCACTCCCCCCACCTGAAGCTTTCTTT

D gene: -
clone size: -
J gene: TRBJ1-1
V gene: TRBV4-1
CDR3 protein: CASSQIQGINTEAFF
CDR3 DNA: TGCGCCAGCAGCCAAATACAGGGCATCAACACTGAAGCTTTCTTT

D gene: TRBD1
clone size: -
J gene: TRBJ1-2
V gene: TRBV6-1
CDR3 protein: CASSERGTGSAYGYTF
CDR3 DNA: TGTGCCAGCAGCGAAAGGGGGACAGGCTCTGCTTATGGCTACACCTTC

D gene: -
clone size: -
J gene: TRBJ1-4
V gene: TRBV27
CDR3 protein: CASSKTGSISGGLHEKLFF
CDR3 DNA: TGTGCCAGCAGTAAAACGGGATCCATAAGCGGAGGCCTACATGAAAAACTGTTTTTT

D gene: TRBD1
clone size: -
J gene: TRBJ2-7
V gene: TRBV6-5
CDR3 protein: CASSYSGQFSYEQYF
CDR3 DNA: TGTGCCAGCAGTTACTCGGGACAGTTCTCCTACGAGCAGTACTTC

D gene: -
clone size: -
J gene: TRBJ1-4
V gene: TRBV6-5
CDR3 protein: CASRVQQGTNEKLFF
CDR3 DNA: TGTGCCAGCAGGGTACAACAGGGTACGAATGAAAAACTGTTTTTT

D gene: -
clone size: -
J gene: TRBJ1-6
V gene: TRBV6-2/TRBV6-3
CDR3 protein: CASSRTGGNSPLHF
CDR3 DNA: TGTGCCAGCAGTCGTACAGGTGGGAATTCACCCCTCCACTTT

D gene: -
clone size: -
J gene: TRBJ1-1
V gene: TRBV5-5
CDR3 protein: CASSLARAMNTEAFF
CDR3 DNA: TGTGCCAGCAGCTTGGCCAGGGCAATGAACACTGAAGCTTTCTTT

D gene: -
clone size: -
J gene: TRBJ1-6
V gene: TRBV5-5
CDR3 protein: CASSLDLNSPLHF
CDR3 DNA: TGTGCCAGCAGCTTGGACCTGAACTCACCCCTCCACTTT

D gene: -
clone size: -
J gene: TRBJ1-1
V gene: TRBV12-3/TRBV12-4
CDR3 protein: CASRRGANTEAFF
CDR3 DNA: TGTGCCAGCCGAAGGGGGGCGAACACTGAAGCTTTCTTT

D gene: -
clone size: -
J gene: TRBJ2-2
V gene: TRBV4-2
CDR3 protein: CASSQERLRVPGELFF
CDR3 DNA: TGTGCCAGCAGCCAAGAACGTCTAAGGGTACCCGGGGAGCTGTTTTTT

D gene: TRBD1
clone size: -
J gene: TRBJ1-5
V gene: TRBV15
CDR3 protein: CATSGGPGQGAEGGNQPQHF
CDR3 DNA: TGTGCCACCAGCGGTGGGCCGGGACAGGGGGCGGAAGGAGGCAATCAGCCCCAGCATTTT

D gene: TRBD2
clone size: -
J gene: TRBJ2-1
V gene: TRBV3-1/TRBV3-2
CDR3 protein: CASSPSGGTSYNEQFF
CDR3 DNA: TGTGCCAGCAGCCCTAGCGGGGGGACCTCCTACAATGAGCAGTTCTTC

D gene: -
clone size: -
J gene: TRBJ2-5
V gene: TRBV7-6
CDR3 protein: CASSSGPGRGRGETQYF
CDR3 DNA: TGTGCCAGCAGCTCCGGCCCGGGGAGGGGGAGAGGAGAGACCCAGTACTTC

D gene: TRBD1
clone size: -
J gene: TRBJ1-2
V gene: TRBV7-2
CDR3 protein: CASSPPRTGYGYTF
CDR3 DNA: TGTGCCAGCAGCCCGCCTAGGACAGGCTATGGCTACACCTTC

D gene: TRBD1
clone size: -
J gene: TRBJ1-5
V gene: TRBV2
CDR3 protein: CASTNSGQGNQPQHF
CDR3 DNA: TGTGCCAGCACCAATTCGGGACAGGGCAATCAGCCCCAGCATTTT

D gene: -
clone size: -
J gene: TRBJ2-1
V gene: TRBV24-1
CDR3 protein: CATSDLGQGMNEQFF
CDR3 DNA: TGTGCCACCAGTGATTTGGGGCAGGGAATGAATGAGCAGTTCTTC

D gene: -
clone size: -
J gene: TRBJ1-2
V gene: TRBV3-1/TRBV3-2
CDR3 protein: CARPRRNYGYTF
CDR3 DNA: TGTGCCAGGCCGCGGAGGAACTATGGCTACACCTTC

D gene: -
clone size: -
J gene: TRBJ1-3
V gene: TRBV11-2
CDR3 protein: CASSFRPFEGNTIYF
CDR3 DNA: TGTGCCAGCAGCTTCAGACCGTTTGAGGGAAACACCATATATTTT

D gene: TRBD1
clone size: -
J gene: TRBJ2-2
V gene: TRBV6-6
CDR3 protein: CASRRDRSNTGELFF
CDR3 DNA: TGTGCCAGCAGGAGGGACAGGTCGAACACCGGGGAGCTGTTTTTT

D gene: -
clone size: -
J gene: TRBJ1-3
V gene: TRBV7-2
CDR3 protein: CASSLVSQGGNSGNTIYF
CDR3 DNA: TGTGCCAGCAGCTTAGTTTCCCAGGGAGGCAACTCTGGAAACACCATATATTTT

D gene: TRBD1
clone size: -
J gene: TRBJ1-5
V gene: TRBV19
CDR3 protein: CASRYTGGGQPQHF
CDR3 DNA: TGTGCCAGTAGATATACAGGGGGCGGACAGCCCCAGCATTTT

D gene: TRBD1
clone size: -
J gene: TRBJ1-1
V gene: TRBV10-1
CDR3 protein: CASSDRTGGPAEAFF
CDR3 DNA: TGCGCCAGCAGCGATAGGACAGGGGGTCCCGCTGAAGCTTTCTTT

D gene: TRBD1
clone size: -
J gene: TRBJ1-1
V gene: TRBV6-5
CDR3 protein: CASRTGGSVNTEAFF
CDR3 DNA: TGTGCCAGCAGGACAGGGGGCAGTGTGAACACTGAAGCTTTCTTT